This T cell receptor beta chain is drawn from a study of blood T cell repertoires in COVID-19. Sequencing used immunoSEQ multiplex PCR; TCRdb keeps in-frame clones, though not all of them. The table shows about 430,000 clones, with approximately 90% occurring only once. Recruits, aged roughly 18 to 95 years, lived in 20 to 30 US areas. The sample was PBMCs or T cells enriched from blood (not recorded which). The TCR was taken from a woman aged 30 to 39 with acute COVID-19.

DNA of the CDR3: TGTGCCAGCAGTCTAGGGCAAGAAAGGGAGCTGTTTTTT. It translates to CASSLGQERELFF. The chain is built from TRBV12-3 or TRBV12-4 and TRBJ2-2; D gene ambiguous. The CDR3 length is 13 residues. Trimming left V 5 bases short and J 9 bases short, with 13 bases between.